Ten or more counts support the clone carrying this T cell receptor (beta chain). Per germline, CDR1 MNHEY and CDR2 SVGAGI. The ends were cut back, 2 bases at V and 2 bases at J, with 10 bases in the middle. The length of the CDR3 is 15 residues. TCRdb re-called the RT-PCR reads with MiXCR, one entry per CDR3 protein. The sample includes more than 550,000 distinct CDR3 sequences, 12% to 15% of them seen just once. This chain uses TRBV6-5 with TRBJ1-3, with D maybe TRBD1 (5 bases). The clonotype originates from a female donor in good health, serving as a healthy control. Sequencing used memory CD4+ T cells from blood. The CDR3 DNA sequence: TGTGCCAGCAGTTACGACAGAGAGGCTGGAAACACCATATATTTT. The encoded protein is CASSYDREAGNTIYF.